This record looks at one T cell receptor beta chain sequence and its context. The data originate from a study of blood T cell repertoires in COVID-19. Study details: COVID-19 samples collected from the United States, Italy and Spain covered acute and convalescent phases. The analysed material was cDNA or gDNA that came from T cells, B-cell-depleted T cells, or PBMCs.

Trimming left V 5 bases short and J 3 bases short, with 16 bases between. This CDR3 has 15 residues. CDR1 is LGHDT, CDR2 YNNKEL, per germline (reference sequence). Original processing methods: Using reference gene primer amplification, nucleated cell counts were estimated. The assay was immunoSEQ multiplex PCR, and TCRdb's table has in-frame clones only and misses some. V and J calls and clone size are as listed in that table; D and trimming were resolved from the DNA. The sample records about 230,000 clones, approximately 85% being singletons. Sequences were obtained from peripheral blood. The V gene is TRBV3-1 (or the pseudogene TRBV3-2), the J gene TRBJ1-1, with no clear D. This receptor was taken from a man aged 40-50 years with acute or convalescent COVID-19. The CDR3 DNA follows: TGTGCCAGCAGCGACCCGCGGGGTTATTACACTGAAGCTTTCTTT. It yields the protein CASSDPRGYYTEAFF.